This passage covers 3 T cell receptor beta chains from one sample sequenced in a study of control samples from healthy donors and cancer patients. The method was immunoSEQ multiplex PCR; TCRdb's version includes in-frame clones alone and lacks a portion of them. Of 10,000 to 15,000 clones listed, around 94% are singletons. The source material was PBMCs. These receptors all stem from a man at least 80 years old with lung cancer.

The chain couples TRBV6-2 or TRBV6-3 to TRBJ1-2; weak D call: TRBD1 (5 bases). Germline V gene sequence: CDR1 MNHEY, CDR2 SVGEGT. The CDR3 runs 14 residues. The V and J ends lost 2 bases and 5 bases respectively, with 12 bases between them. The CDR3 DNA sequence: TGTGCCAGCAGTTACCAGGGACCTCGGTATGGCTACACCTTC. Translated: CASSYQGPRYGYTF.

The J gene is TRBJ1-5, the V gene TRBV29-1; D remains unclear. The CDR3 is 12 residues long. Germline values: CDR1 SQVTM, CDR2 ANQGSEA. Trimming pared 6 bases from V and 4 bases from J, leaving 10 bases between. In nucleotides, the CDR3 is TGCAGCGTGTCTGATCTTAATCAGCCCCAGCATTTT. Its protein product is CSVSDLNQPQHF. Looking up the rest from reference TRBV29-1 and TRBJ1-5 gives the full variable domain: SAVISQKPSRDICQRGTSLTIQCQVDSQVTMMFWYRQQPGQSLTLIATANQGSEATYESGFVIDKFPISRPNLTFSTLTVSNMSPEDSSIYLCSVSDLNQPQHFGDGTRLSIL.

This rearrangement joins TRBV6-1 to TRBJ1-4, with 7 bases identical to TRBD1. The CDR3 runs 15 residues. The ends lost 1 base at V and 5 bases at J; junction bases unmatched: 4. Germline CDR1 and CDR2: MNHNS and SASEGT. Here the CDR3 DNA reads TGTGCCAGCAGTGAAGGAGGGACAGTAAATGAAAAACTGTTTTTT. Translating it yields CASSEGGTVNEKLFF.